This T cell receptor beta chain came from a study of T cell responses to AZD1222 COVID-19 vaccine. Across the study: Pooled in the analysis were second doses at about 4 or about 12 weeks. Study-level points and caveats: Unmutated variant regions are reportedly targeted by nearly half of spike-specific TCRs. Two AZD1222 doses significantly raised spike-specific TCR breadth and depth over controls. Repertoire sampling occurred only after the peak T cell response.

Clones were read by immunoSEQ multiplex PCR, and TCRdb kept only the in-frame ones, dropping some. This sample has about 140,000 clones, with 80% to 90% found just once. As concerns this clone: Its cognate antigen is unknown.

Specimen: peripheral blood, collected on day 0 of AZD1222 vaccination. The receptor's source is an adult in good health.

CDR3 sequence reads: CASSPDYLGTDTQYF. Here the CDR3 DNA reads TGTGCCAGCTCTCCGGACTATTTGGGAACAGATACGCAGTATTTT. The gene calls are TRBV18 and TRBJ2-3; D may be TRBD2 (6 bases). The V gene lost 6 bases and the J gene lost 3 bases, with 16 bases spanning the gap. Germline CDR1 KGHSH, CDR2 LQKENI. CDR3 length: 15 residues. Complete variable domain (other parts from reference TRBV18 and TRBJ2-3): NAGVMQNPRHLVRRRGQEARLRCSPMKGHSHVYWYRQLPEEGLKFMVYLQKENIIDESGMPKERFSAEFPKEGPSILRIQQVVRGDSAAYFCASSPDYLGTDTQYFGPGTRLTVL.